A selection of T cell receptor beta chains follows, all from one sample in a study of CXCR3-negative and CXCR3-positive naive CD8 T cells. TCRdb re-called the 5' RACE reads and gives one entry per CDR3 protein, without DNA. The table lists approximately 89,000 distinct CDR3 sequences. The sequencing input was naive CXCR3+ CD8+ T cells from blood. The receptors stem from a human donor in good health. Some clones in this sample may be carry-over from other donors' samples. The CDR3 runs from the conserved cysteine through the conserved F or W.

>TRBJ2-5|TRBV7-9
CASSLSGQQETQYF
>TRBJ2-2|TRBV5-1
CASSLDPGELFF
>TRBJ2-2|TRBV5-1
CASSSTWARELFF
>TRBJ1-1|TRBV25-1
CASSDPGSGTEAFF
>TRBJ2-7|TRBV5-8
CAPKGSPPYEQYF
>TRBJ2-1|TRBV5-1
CASSLGSHPDEQFF
>TRBJ2-7|TRBV7-9
CASSPAGYEQYF
>TRBJ1-1|TRBV27
CASSLSETGETEAFF
>TRBJ2-5|TRBV4-2
CASSQDPSKTQYF
>TRBJ2-2|TRBV29-1
CSVEQGRGDTGELFF
>TRBJ2-2|TRBV29-1
CSALTPTGDTGELFF
>TRBJ2-7|TRBV5-6
CASSPRGTRYEQYF
>TRBJ2-2|TRBV7-8
CASSSGGGNTGELFF
>TRBJ2-5|TRBV15
CATSRASNQETQYF
>TRBJ1-5|TRBV7-8
CASSLGTGSQPQHF
>TRBJ1-5|TRBV12-3/TRBV12-4
CASSLALSANQPQHF
>TRBJ1-1|TRBV7-9
CASSQHRTIRDTEAFF
>TRBJ1-6|TRBV7-9
CASSFFSSPLHF
>TRBJ2-2|TRBV5-1
CAPKRGGASLAGELFF
>TRBJ2-7|TRBV28
CASSRLRDSGTYEQYF
>TRBJ2-1|TRBV28
CASSFPQEKNEQFF
>TRBJ2-1|TRBV7-9
CASSLGSYGPRNEQFF
>TRBJ2-7|TRBV7-9
CASSHSWGYEQYF
>TRBJ2-5|TRBV15
CATRKVGQETQYF
>TRBJ2-3|TRBV6-5
CASSLGAMFGDTQYF
>TRBJ1-1|TRBV3-1
CASSQDRTAEAFF
>TRBJ2-6|TRBV9
CASSHAIWTVGANVLTF
>TRBJ2-1|TRBV29-1
CSVEGQGYNNEQFF
>TRBJ2-5|TRBV7-7
CASSPRDEGETQYF
>TRBJ2-2|TRBV19
CASSMFRGIVGELFF
>TRBJ2-7|TRBV14
CASSQDSLAGMEQYF
>TRBJ2-7|TRBV2
CASTMESGRPTYEQYF
>TRBJ2-2|TRBV6-5
CASSPEGAGVTGELFF
>TRBJ1-1|TRBV12-3/TRBV12-4
CASSFWKPNTEAFF
>TRBJ2-5|TRBV20-1
CSAREAEGWETQYF
>TRBJ1-2|TRBV12-3/TRBV12-4
CASSLSPRTGGAYGYTF
>TRBJ2-7|TRBV9
CASSPIAAPLREQYF
>TRBJ2-5|TRBV5-1
CASSLDDGSLQETQYF
>TRBJ2-4|TRBV12-3/TRBV12-4
CASSRTGVGDIQYF
>TRBJ1-2|TRBV6-5
CASSPGVWEGPGGYTF
>TRBJ2-4|TRBV5-1
CASSLEMENIQYF
>TRBJ2-5|TRBV7-8
CASSLVASGETQYF
>TRBJ2-5|TRBV7-7
CASSSGQGAGETQYF
>TRBJ2-7|TRBV21-1
CASSARRASGSYEQYF
>TRBJ2-7|TRBV28
CASSWATYYEQYF
>TRBJ2-2|TRBV7-2
CASSPWVGSGTGELFF
>TRBJ2-7|TRBV7-3
CASSENGLAGERQYF
>TRBJ2-7|TRBV6-5
CASSYSSGGPYEQYF
>TRBJ2-3|TRBV29-1
CSVEDGVSNTQYF
>TRBJ2-3|TRBV12-3/TRBV12-4
CASYSPSGNSTDTQYF
>TRBJ2-7|TRBV4-2
CASSQDGTSGGYEQYF
>TRBJ1-5|TRBV28
CASSTVGGLSNQPQHF